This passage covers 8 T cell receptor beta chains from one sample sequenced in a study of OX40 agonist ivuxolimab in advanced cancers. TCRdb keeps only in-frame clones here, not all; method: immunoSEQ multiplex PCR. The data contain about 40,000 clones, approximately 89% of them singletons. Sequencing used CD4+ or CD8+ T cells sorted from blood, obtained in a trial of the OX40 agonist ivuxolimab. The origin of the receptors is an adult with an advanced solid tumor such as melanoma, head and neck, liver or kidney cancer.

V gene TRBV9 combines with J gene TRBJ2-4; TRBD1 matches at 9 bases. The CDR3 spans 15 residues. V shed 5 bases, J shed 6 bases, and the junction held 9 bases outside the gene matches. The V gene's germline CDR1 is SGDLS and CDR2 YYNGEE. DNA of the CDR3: TGTGCCAGCAGTGAAGGGACAGGGCGGGGAAACATTCAGTACTTC. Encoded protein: CASSEGTGRGNIQYF.

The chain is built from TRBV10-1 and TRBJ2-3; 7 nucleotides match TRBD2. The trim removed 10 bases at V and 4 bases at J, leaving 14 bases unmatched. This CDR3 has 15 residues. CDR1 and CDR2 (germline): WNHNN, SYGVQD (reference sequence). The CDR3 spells CANRGWGRAADTQYF. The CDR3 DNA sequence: TGCGCCAACCGCGGATGGGGGAGGGCCGCAGATACGCAGTATTTT.

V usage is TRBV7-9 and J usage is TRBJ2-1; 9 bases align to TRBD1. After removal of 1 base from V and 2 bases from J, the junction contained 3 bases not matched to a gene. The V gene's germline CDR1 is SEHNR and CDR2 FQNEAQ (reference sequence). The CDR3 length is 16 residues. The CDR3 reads CASSLGTGVPYNEQFF. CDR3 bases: TGTGCCAGCAGCTTAGGGACAGGGGTTCCCTACAATGAGCAGTTCTTC.

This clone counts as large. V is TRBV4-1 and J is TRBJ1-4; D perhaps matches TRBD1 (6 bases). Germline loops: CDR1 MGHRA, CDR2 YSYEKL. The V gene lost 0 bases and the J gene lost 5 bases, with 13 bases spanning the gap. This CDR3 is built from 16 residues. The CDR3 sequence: CASSQDRYRANEKLFF. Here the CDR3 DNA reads TGCGCCAGCAGCCAAGATAGGTACAGGGCGAATGAAAAACTGTTTTTT.

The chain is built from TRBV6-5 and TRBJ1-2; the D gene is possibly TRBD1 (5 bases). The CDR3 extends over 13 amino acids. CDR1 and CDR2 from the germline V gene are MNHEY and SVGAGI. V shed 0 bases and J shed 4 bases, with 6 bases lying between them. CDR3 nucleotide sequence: TGTGCCAGCAGTTACTCAGGGACCTATGGCTACACCTTC. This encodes CASSYSGTYGYTF.

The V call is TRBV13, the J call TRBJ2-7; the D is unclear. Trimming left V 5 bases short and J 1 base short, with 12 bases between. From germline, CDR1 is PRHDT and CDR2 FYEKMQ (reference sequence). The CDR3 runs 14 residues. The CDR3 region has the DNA TGTGCCAGCAGCCTCGTACACGGATCCTACGAGCAGTACTTC. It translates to CASSLVHGSYEQYF.

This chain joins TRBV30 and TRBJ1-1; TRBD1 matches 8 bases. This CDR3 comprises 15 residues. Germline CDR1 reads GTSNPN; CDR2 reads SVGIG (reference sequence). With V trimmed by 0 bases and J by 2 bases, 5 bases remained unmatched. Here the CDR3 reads CAWSVVGQENTEAFF. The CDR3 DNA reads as TGTGCCTGGAGTGTCGTGGGACAGGAAAACACTGAAGCTTTCTTT.

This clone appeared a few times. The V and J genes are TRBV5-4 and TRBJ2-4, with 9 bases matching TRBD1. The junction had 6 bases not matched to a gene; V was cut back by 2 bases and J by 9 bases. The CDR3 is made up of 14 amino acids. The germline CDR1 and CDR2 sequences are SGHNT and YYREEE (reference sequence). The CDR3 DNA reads TGTGCCAGCAGCTTACAGGGGGCAGAGGGCATTCAGTACTTC. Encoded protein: CASSLQGAEGIQYF.